The rows below give T cell receptor beta chains drawn from one sample of a study of beta chain features in type 1 diabetes. Here immunoSEQ multiplex PCR was the method, and the copy in TCRdb shows in-frame clones only, minus some. The sample gives 140,000 to 150,000 clones, about 13% of which show up once; roughly 1.3% is in the top ten. Material: central memory CD4+ T cells from blood. The receptors shown here come from a man aged 18 to 29 with type 1 diabetes. The CDR3 runs from the conserved cysteine through the conserved F or W. A D gene is named only where the DNA matches it firmly. Size is stated for part of the rows, as once, few or many counts, or as a class when the clone is expanded.

once	.	TRBV11-2	TRBJ1-1	TGTGCCAGCAGCCCTCAGAGGAACACTGAAGCTTTCTTT	CASSPQRNTEAFF
.	TRBD1	TRBV2	TRBJ2-5	TGTGCCAGCAGTACGGACAGGGGAGGGGAGACCCAGTACTTC	CASSTDRGGETQYF
.	TRBD2	TRBV14	TRBJ2-3	TGTGCCAGCAGTCCCCGGACTAGCGGGGGTCGAAACACAGATACGCAGTATTTT	CASSPRTSGGRNTDTQYF
few	.	TRBV20-1	TRBJ1-1	TGCAGTGCTAGCGATACTGAAGCTTTCTTT	CSASDTEAFF
few	.	TRBV5-1	TRBJ2-7	TGCGCCAGCAGCTTGGCCCCTGAAGACTACGAGCAGTACTTC	CASSLAPEDYEQYF
.	TRBD1	TRBV9	TRBJ1-2	TGTGCCAGCAGCGCGACAGGGGTAATGAGAGGCTACACCTTC	CASSATGVMRGYTF
.	TRBD2	TRBV5-1	TRBJ2-5	TGCGCCAGCAGCCCCGGCGGGGGGCGTGACTTTGGCGAGACCCAGTACTTC	CASSPGGGRDFGETQYF
.	TRBD2	TRBV11-3	TRBJ2-1	TGTGCCAGCAGCACCGGGACTAGCGGGGGGCACAATGAGCAGTTCTTC	CASSTGTSGGHNEQFF
few	.	TRBV9	TRBJ2-5	TGTGCCAGCAGCGTCCCGGGGGGCCCTAGGGGGACCCAGTACTTC	CASSVPGGPRGTQYF
few	TRBD1	TRBV4-2	TRBJ1-6	TGTGCCAGCAGCCAGGAGACAGGGATTAATTCACCCCTCCACTTT	CASSQETGINSPLHF
few	TRBD1	TRBV30	TRBJ2-1	TGTGCCTGGACCCCCTCCGGGACAGGGTACAATGAGCAGTTCTTC	CAWTPSGTGYNEQFF
few	TRBD1	TRBV29-1	TRBJ1-2	TGCAGCGTTGGACAGGGTGACTATGGCTACACCTTC	CSVGQGDYGYTF
medium-sized	.	TRBV21-1	TRBJ2-3	TGTGCCAGCAGCTGGACAGCTTCTAGCACAGATACGCAGTATTTT	CASSWTASSTDTQYF
.	.	TRBV6-6	TRBJ1-1	TGTGCCAGCAGTGTAGGTTCTGGGGGCACTGAAGCTTTCTTT	CASSVGSGGTEAFF
.	.	TRBV5-1	TRBJ2-5	TGCGCCAGCTCGAGGGTCCAAGAGACCCAGTACTTC	CASSRVQETQYF
.	.	TRBV2	TRBJ1-4	TGTGCCAGCAGTGAAGCGCGGACAGTTAATGAAAAACTGTTTTTT	CASSEARTVNEKLFF
.	TRBD2	TRBV15	TRBJ2-3	TGTGCCACCAGCAGAGATAATAGGCTAGCGGGGACCACAGATACGCAGTATTTT	CATSRDNRLAGTTDTQYF
few	TRBD2	TRBV28	TRBJ2-7	TGTGCCACCGGTGGACTAGCGGGGGACTACGAGCAGTACTTC	CATGGLAGDYEQYF
.	.	TRBV19	TRBJ1-3	TGTGCCAGTAGAGACAGGACTACTGGAAACACCATATATTTT	CASRDRTTGNTIYF
few	.	TRBV7-2	TRBJ2-5	TGTGCCAGCAGCCCTTCTACAGGCTTGGAGACCCAGTACTTC	CASSPSTGLETQYF
many	.	TRBV13	TRBJ2-1	TGTGCCAGCAGCTTAATAGGATCGGGCAATGAGCAGTTCTTC	CASSLIGSGNEQFF
few	.	TRBV29-1	TRBJ2-2	TGCAGCGTTGGCGGCCAGGACAACCTGGCTACCGGGGAGCTGTTTTTT	CSVGGQDNLATGELFF
few	.	TRBV30	TRBJ1-4	TGTGCCTGGAGTGTGGTTCCTACTAATGAAAAACTGTTTTTT	CAWSVVPTNEKLFF
.	TRBD2	TRBV27	TRBJ2-3	TGTGCCAGCAGTACCCGACTAGCGGGGACCTCGGATACGCAGTATTTT	CASSTRLAGTSDTQYF
.	.	TRBV4-1	TRBJ1-1	TGCGCCAGCACTGGGGGGACTGAAGCTTTCTTT	CASTGGTEAFF
.	.	TRBV7-8	TRBJ1-4	TGTGCCAGCAGCTTAGAAAGTACCCACCGGGGAAAACTGTTTTTT	CASSLESTHRGKLFF
.	.	TRBV21-1	TRBJ1-2	TGTGCCAGCAGCAAAATCCGGGACAGCTACTATGGCTACACCTTC	CASSKIRDSYYGYTF
few	TRBD2	TRBV28	TRBJ2-1	TGTGCCAGCAGTGCGTCCCCGGGACTAGAGTACAATGAGCAGTTCTTC	CASSASPGLEYNEQFF
.	.	TRBV7-8	TRBJ1-4	TGTGCCAGCAGCCCGCGGAGGTCGGGCGAAAAACTGTTTTTT	CASSPRRSGEKLFF
.	.	TRBV27	TRBJ1-1	TGTGCCAGCAGTTTTAATGGTCCAGGAGGGGCTTTCTTT	CASSFNGPGGAFF
.	.	TRBV6-5	TRBJ2-1	TGTGCCAGCAGTGTATTGGCTCCTTCCAATGAGCAGTTCTTC	CASSVLAPSNEQFF
few	.	TRBV5-4	TRBJ2-5	TGTGCCAGCAGCTTAAACAGGGTCCAAGAGACCCAGTACTTC	CASSLNRVQETQYF
few	.	TRBV5-4	TRBJ1-2	TGTGCCAGCAGCCCACCGGAGGCGGGCTACACCTTC	CASSPPEAGYTF
few	TRBD2	TRBV18	TRBJ2-3	TGTGCCAGCTCACCACCTTTGGGACTAGCGGCAGATACGCAGTATTTT	CASSPPLGLAADTQYF
few	TRBD1	TRBV5-4	TRBJ2-6	TGTGCCAGCAGCCCAGGGACAGGGACTGGGGCCAACGTCCTGACTTTC	CASSPGTGTGANVLTF
few	.	TRBV19	TRBJ2-7	TGTGCCAGTAGTATAGAGGGCAGGGGACTCTACGAGCAGTACTTC	CASSIEGRGLYEQYF
few	.	TRBV7-2	TRBJ1-4	TGTGCCAGCAGCTTATCCCGAGAAAAACTGTTTTTT	CASSLSREKLFF
.	.	TRBV4-1	TRBJ1-2	TGCGCCAGCAGCCAAGAGACCACTCTTAACTATGGCTACACCTTC	CASSQETTLNYGYTF
many	.	TRBV5-1	TRBJ1-2	TGCGCCAGCAGCTTGGCCGGGGTGGAAGGCTACACCTTC	CASSLAGVEGYTF
.	.	TRBV4-3	TRBJ2-1	TGCGCCAGCAGCACCCAGACGGGCAATGAGCAGTTCTTC	CASSTQTGNEQFF
many	.	TRBV18	TRBJ2-5	TGTGCCAGCTCACCGTACCAAGAGACCCAGTACTTC	CASSPYQETQYF
few	.	TRBV4-1	TRBJ2-3	TGCGCCAGCAGCCAGGAGAGGTCACATCCGACAGATACGCAGTATTTT	CASSQERSHPTDTQYF
.	.	TRBV18	TRBJ1-2	TGTGCCAGCTCACCAGAGGGACGTAACTATGGCTACACCTTC	CASSPEGRNYGYTF
.	.	TRBV28	TRBJ1-5	TGTGCCAGCAGTTTCCCCTCAACGCGGCAGCCCCAGCATTTT	CASSFPSTRQPQHF
few	.	TRBV6-5	TRBJ2-7	TGTGCCAGCAGTTTCGCCGGCCGCGAGCAGTACTTC	CASSFAGREQYF
few	TRBD1	TRBV10-3	TRBJ2-4	TGTGCCATCAGGGCGGAGGAGGCAGGGGGCCGGGACATTCAGTACTTC	CAIRAEEAGGRDIQYF
few	TRBD1	TRBV4-1	TRBJ2-5	TGCGCCAGCAGCCACCTCATCGGGACAGGGGGGGAGACCCAGTACTTC	CASSHLIGTGGETQYF
few	TRBD2	TRBV14	TRBJ2-1	TGTGCCAGCAGCCAAGTGGCAAGCGGGGCCGAGCAGTTCTTC	CASSQVASGAEQFF
.	.	TRBV5-1	TRBJ2-5	TGCGCCAGCAGCTCAACAGGGGGGGGCCAAGAGACCCAGTACTTC	CASSSTGGGQETQYF
.	TRBD1	TRBV4-2	TRBJ1-2	TGTGCCAGCAGATCCCCGGACAGGGGATCCCCCTATGGCTACACCTTC	CASRSPDRGSPYGYTF
few	.	TRBV19	TRBJ1-5	TGTGCCAGTAGGGACCCAGATCAGCCCCAGCATTTT	CASRDPDQPQHF
.	.	TRBV18	TRBJ1-1	TGTGCCAGCTCACGGGAGATCGTTCTGAACACTGAAGCTTTCTTT	CASSREIVLNTEAFF
.	TRBD1	TRBV28	TRBJ1-5	TGTGCCAGCTGGGGAGGGGGCACCCAGCCCCAGCATTTT	CASWGGGTQPQHF
.	.	TRBV5-1	TRBJ2-7	TGCGCCAGCAGCTTGGCGGACGGGTACGAGCAGTACTTC	CASSLADGYEQYF
many	.	TRBV7-2	TRBJ1-2	TGTGCCAGCAGCGCAGGCCGCAACTATGGCTACACCTTC	CASSAGRNYGYTF
few	.	TRBV10-3	TRBJ2-5	TGTGCCACCGGGACTGGGCCACGGCAAGAGACCCAGTACTTC	CATGTGPRQETQYF
.	.	TRBV30	TRBJ2-5	TGTGCCTGGACCAAGGCCGGGACTGGCATGGAGACCCAGTACTTC	CAWTKAGTGMETQYF
many	.	TRBV30	TRBJ2-2	TGTGCCTGGAGTGTTTACACAGGGAGGGCCACCGGGGAGCTGTTTTTT	CAWSVYTGRATGELFF
.	.	TRBV5-1	TRBJ1-5	TGCGCCAGCAGCGTTGACGGGAGTAATCAGCCCCAGCATTTT	CASSVDGSNQPQHF
.	.	TRBV11-2	TRBJ2-5	TGTGCCAGCAGCTGGGATCTGACGGTCCAGAAGACCCAGTACTTC	CASSWDLTVQKTQYF